This T cell receptor beta chain was found in a study of T-cell memory formation after mild COVID-19. The ends were cut back, 6 bases at V and 9 bases at J, with 17 bases in the middle. Germline V gene lookup returns CDR1 SGHNT and CDR2 YYREEE (reference sequence). The CDR3 covers 13 residues. Notes on the study in general: Cross-reactive memory seemingly joined, as some responding clones were found in pre-infection memory. Clones that contracted from day 15 to 85 were balanced CD4/CD8, while later expanders leaned CD4+. Clones that contracted clustered mainly in CM and EM if CD4+ and in EMRA if CD8+.

This clonotype came up a few times. Its cognate antigen is unknown. UMIs and sample barcodes were carried by the TCR alpha and TCR beta cDNA libraries that 5'RACE produced using constant-segment primers. MiXCR, run by TCRdb on the 5' RACE reads, gives a single entry per CDR3 protein. Of about 210,000 distinct CDR3 sequences in the sample, roughly 10% are singletons; the top ten hold around 3.3%. The receptor's source is a man between 18 and 29 years old who had mild COVID-19 (a few samples of this study predate the infection). Cell type and time point are not known. The chain couples TRBV5-4 to TRBJ2-3; D is ambiguous. Material for sequencing was PBMCs or a T cell subset sorted from them (not recorded which). This CDR3 is CASNSESATTQYF. CDR3 DNA: TGTGCCAGCAACTCGGAGAGCGCCACGACGCAGTATTTT.